The clone carrying this T cell receptor (beta chain) has at least ten counts. The sample comes from a study of regulatory T cells in long-lasting Graves disease. Time point described: persistent/refractory GD, antithyroid drugs over 5 years with positive TRAb. The TCR library was prepared using RNA isolated from PBMCs. Patients hailed from an endocrinology department in Xi'an, China. The authors built TCR beta libraries using iRepertoire HTBI primers and Arm-PCR of CDR3 regions. TCRdb re-analysed the multiplex PCR reads in MiXCR, keeping a single row per CDR3 protein. The repertoire consists of around 500,000 distinct CDR3 sequences, with around 20% occurring once and the leading ten covering 7.8%. The receptor was derived from a female donor with Graves disease. Sequencing was performed on peripheral blood mononuclear cells (PBMCs), taken when the disease was refractory, from a patient treated with antithyroid drugs.

The CDR3 bases are TGTGCCAGCAGGGAGACTAGCGGGAGGGCCGGGGAGACCCAGTACTTC. Translating it yields CASRETSGRAGETQYF. V usage is TRBV28 and J usage is TRBJ2-5, with 14 bases matching TRBD2. CDR3 length equals 16 residues. J gave up 5 bases and V 6 bases, and 8 bases lay outside the gene matches. Germline V gene sequence: CDR1 MDHEN, CDR2 SYDVKM.